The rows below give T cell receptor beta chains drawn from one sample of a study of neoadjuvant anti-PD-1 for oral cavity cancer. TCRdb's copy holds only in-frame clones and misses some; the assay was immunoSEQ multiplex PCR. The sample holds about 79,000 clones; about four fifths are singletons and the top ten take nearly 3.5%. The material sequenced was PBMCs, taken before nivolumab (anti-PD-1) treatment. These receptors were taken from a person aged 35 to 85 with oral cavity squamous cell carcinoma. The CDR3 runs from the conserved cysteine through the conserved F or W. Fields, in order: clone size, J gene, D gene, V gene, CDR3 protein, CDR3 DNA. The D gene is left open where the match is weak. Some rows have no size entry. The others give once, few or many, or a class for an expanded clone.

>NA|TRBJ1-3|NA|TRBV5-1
CASSLTVGGDGGNTIYF
TGCGCCAGCAGCTTGACTGTGGGGGGCGATGGTGGAAACACCATATATTTT
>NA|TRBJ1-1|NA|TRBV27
CASSPPGEGAFF
TGTGCCAGCAGTCCACCAGGGGAAGGAGCTTTCTTT
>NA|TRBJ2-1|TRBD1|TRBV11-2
CASSPWEGGDEQFF
TGTGCCAGCAGCCCCTGGGAAGGGGGCGATGAGCAGTTCTTC
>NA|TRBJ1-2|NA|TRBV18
CASSPETGFYGYTF
TGTGCCAGCTCACCAGAAACAGGGTTCTATGGCTACACCTTC
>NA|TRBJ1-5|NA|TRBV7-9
CASSLDSSNQPQHF
TGTGCCAGCAGCTTAGACAGTAGCAATCAGCCCCAGCATTTT
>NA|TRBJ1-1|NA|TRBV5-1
CASSPNSGGFPPEAFF
TGCGCCAGCAGCCCGAACTCCGGGGGCTTTCCTCCTGAAGCTTTCTTT
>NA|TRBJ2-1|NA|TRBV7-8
CASSLVGMLYNEQFF
TGTGCCAGCAGCTTAGTGGGGATGCTCTACAATGAGCAGTTCTTC
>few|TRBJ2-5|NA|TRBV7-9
CASSDTGIQETQYF
TGTGCCAGCAGCGACACAGGTATCCAAGAGACCCAGTACTTC
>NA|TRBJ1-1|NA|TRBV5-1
CASSLVYRNTEAFF
TGCGCCAGCAGCTTGGTATACAGAAACACTGAAGCTTTCTTT
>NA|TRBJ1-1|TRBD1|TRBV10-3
CAISESMGRGRTEAFF
TGTGCCATCAGTGAGTCTATGGGCAGGGGGCGGACTGAAGCTTTCTTT
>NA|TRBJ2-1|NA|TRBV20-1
CSARGGNEQFF
TGCAGTGCTAGGGGGGGCAATGAGCAGTTCTTC
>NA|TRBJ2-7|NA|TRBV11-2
CASSLDISVSYEQYF
TGTGCCAGCAGCTTAGATATTAGCGTCTCCTACGAGCAGTACTTC
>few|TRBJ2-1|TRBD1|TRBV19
CASRRDRVSNEQFF
TGTGCCAGTAGAAGGGACAGGGTGAGCAATGAGCAGTTCTTC
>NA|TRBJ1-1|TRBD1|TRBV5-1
CASSLFETGGTEAFF
TGCGCCAGCAGCTTGTTCGAGACAGGGGGCACTGAAGCTTTCTTT
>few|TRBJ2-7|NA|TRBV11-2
CASSLSLAGYEQYF
TGTGCCAGCAGCTTATCACTAGCTGGGTACGAGCAGTACTTC
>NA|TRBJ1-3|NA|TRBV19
CASSSGDANSGNTIYF
TGTGCCAGTAGTAGCGGGGACGCCAACTCTGGAAACACCATATATTTT
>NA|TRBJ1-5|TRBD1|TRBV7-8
CASSPETGFQPQHF
TGTGCCAGCAGCCCCGAGACAGGGTTTCAGCCCCAGCATTTT
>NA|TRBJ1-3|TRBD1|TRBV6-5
CASSGQADSGNTIYF
TGTGCCAGCAGTGGACAGGCCGACTCTGGAAACACCATATATTTT
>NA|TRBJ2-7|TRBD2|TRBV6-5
CASSYGLGYEQYF
TGTGCCAGCAGTTACGGACTAGGATACGAGCAGTACTTC
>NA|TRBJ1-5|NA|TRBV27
CASSPDRPLSPIKWPQHF
TGTGCCAGCAGCCCCGACAGACCCTTATCCCCCATCAAATGGCCCCAGCATTTT
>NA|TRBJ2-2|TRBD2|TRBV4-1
CASRPIGGKYTGELFF
TGCGCCAGCAGGCCGATCGGGGGGAAGTACACCGGGGAGCTGTTTTTT
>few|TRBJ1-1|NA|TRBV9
CASSVGPLQNTEAFF
TGTGCCAGCAGCGTAGGTCCCCTCCAGAACACTGAAGCTTTCTTT
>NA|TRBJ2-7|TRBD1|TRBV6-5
CASSQGAYEQYF
TGTGCCAGCAGTCAGGGGGCATACGAGCAGTACTTC
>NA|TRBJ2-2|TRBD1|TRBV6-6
CASSRTGVNTGELFF
TGTGCCAGCAGTAGGACAGGGGTGAACACCGGGGAGCTGTTTTTT